The T cell receptor (beta chain) under discussion was sequenced for a study of blood T cells in healthy people across ages. The use of a sample-barcoded 5' primer and a J-beta primer mix characterized a second PCR of roughly 6 to 11 cycles. TCRdb reprocessed the 5' RACE reads via MiXCR and lists one record per CDR3 protein. Seen here are roughly 550,000 distinct CDR3 sequences, approximately 25% observed once, and the top ten hold 8.5% to 9.5%. These same data were also listed under a study on T cells of mothers and their children. As that study records: In each mother, TCR beta CDR3 reads exceeded 9 million; in each child, they numbered around 3 million.

The material sequenced was blood. The sequence was obtained from a boy between 10 and 17 years old in good health.

CDR3 nucleotide sequence: TGTGCCAGCAGCGCAAGACTAGCGGGGCTTTCAGAGACCCAGTACTTC. Its protein is CASSARLAGLSETQYF. The rearrangement links TRBV9 to TRBJ2-1, with TRBD2 matching over 11 bases. TRBJ2-5 explains the end of the DNA better; the J call may be wrong. Germline V gene data show CDR1 as SGDLS and CDR2 as YYNGEE. This CDR3 has 16 residues.